The text below deals with one T cell receptor beta chain. There is no known antigen for this receptor. Per-nucleotide qualities are absent, and no much larger clonotype sits a single base away. Moderately to severely active disease, a Clinical Activity Score of at least 3, a NOSPECS grade of at least 4, and a duration under 3 months were present in ophthalmopathy patients. Exclusion was applied to patients with uncontrolled infections, other autoimmune diseases, pregnancy or lactation. Clinical symptoms, serum thyroxine and TRAb, thyroid ultrasound, and orbital computed tomography formed the basis for the diagnoses. PBMCs were separated from under 12 ml of fresh peripheral blood using Ficoll-Paque density gradient centrifugation. Total RNA was extracted using Trizol reagent, and RNA quality was assessed on an Agilent 2100 Bioanalyzer. The TCR beta CDR3 regions were amplified from the RNA transcripts. The TCR CDR3 was subjected to a first round of RT-PCR using the HTBI primer set and the Qiagen OneStep RT-PCR kit. Libraries were constructed in a second round of multiplex PCR, after which size selection and purification were carried out. Paired-end sequencing of the libraries was performed with 100 bp reads on an Illumina HiSeq2000. Per the authors' processing: SOAPnuke was used to process the raw data, removing reads that contained adapters or uncalled bases, had a mean Phred below 15, or lacked an exact match to the constant primer or identifier. COPE v1.2.5 was used to merge high-quality paired reads, and clonotypes were defined as unique nucleotide sequences. MiTCR v1.1 was used to align the clonotypes against IMGT TRBV, TRBD and TRBJ reference segments. Analysis was restricted to V-J combinations with a frequency above 0.0001, which covered over 98% of repertoires. A TCS score was defined as the ratio of F50 (clonal expansion) to E x V (chaos), with BLOSUM62-based TCRdist applied between CDR3 peptides within each V-J. Welch's t-statistics and random forest reduced several hundred V-J features to some 14, which were used in a naive Bayes classifier (R e1071). The public sequencing data were trimmed at Q25 with fastp and processed into clonotypes with MiXCR by TCRdb, which kept only in-frame beta chains. A single entry per CDR3 protein holds the most common genes and DNA from its merged rows. The V and J calls shown here were made by TCRdb, not taken from the authors' results. The table for this sample lists over 350,000 distinct CDR3 sequences; less than 20% of them were counted only once. The ten biggest clones cover 35% to 50% of the sample.

The entry originates in a study of T cells in Graves' hyperthyroidism and ophthalmopathy (dated by TCRdb to about 2019). For the study in its entirety: Peripheral blood samples were taken at initial diagnosis, before any treatment was given. TCR V-J signatures able to tell the groups apart were searched for in a discovery cohort of more than 90 patients, of whom 43 had Graves' ophthalmopathy and around 57 had stable Graves' hyperthyroidism. Prospective prediction of ophthalmopathy was tested in an independent validation cohort of fewer than 20 hyperthyroidism patients and roughly 16 patients who later progressed to ophthalmopathy. The 75 to 100 discovery patients were randomly split 7:3 into training and test sets. In addition, the study compared T-cell repertoires in thyroid tissue and in blood from six Graves' hyperthyroidism patients. Following sampling, methimazole starting at 30 mg daily was given to hyperthyroidism patients, and high-dose intravenous methylprednisolone was given to ophthalmopathy patients. The paper reports TCR Vbeta CDR3 sequencing of approximately 140 peripheral blood samples: 43 ophthalmopathy, fewer than 80 hyperthyroidism and 17 progressor patients.

Its CDR3 holds 16 amino acids, cysteine through phenylalanine. Here the CDR3 DNA is all that survives: 48 bases in frame from base 1. V and J are truncated by 0 bases and 2 bases respectively, leaving an intervening sequence of 14 bases. Looking up the germline V gene (reference sequence) yields CDR1 LGHDT and CDR2 YNNKEL. Overall results and qualifications from the work: No statistical method was used to set the sample size in advance, and investigators knew the group allocation. Most expanded thyroid clonotypes (frequency above 0.001) were also found in blood, which suggests that blood repertoires may mirror thyroid immune responses. In validation, the model predicted progression to ophthalmopathy a median of around 6.5 months before onset, with approximately 68% sensitivity and just under 75% specificity. Ophthalmopathy was separated from stable hyperthyroidism by a 13 V-J signature model, with just over 85% sensitivity and 81% to 82% specificity obtained in cross-validation and 80%/75% obtained in testing.

This clonotype was sampled from a man aged 18 to 29 with Graves' ophthalmopathy. Sequenced sample: blood. This receptor chain uses TRBV3-1 and TRBJ2-7; possibly the D gene is TRBD2, per 6 matching bases. CDR3 sequence: CASSQEGWGDPYEQYF. At the DNA level, the sequence is TGTGCCAGCAGCCAAGAAGGGTGGGGGGACCCCTACGAGCAGTACTTC.